A selection of T cell receptor beta chains follows, all from one sample in a study of blood T cell repertoires in COVID-19. Only in-frame clones appear in the TCRdb table, and some are missing; sequencing was by immunoSEQ multiplex PCR. The sample yields about 120,000 clones, around 84% seen once. Sequenced material: peripheral blood. These receptors all stem from a woman in her forties with acute or convalescent COVID-19. Each CDR3 is given with its conserved first and last residue. The D gene is left open where the match is weak. The size field is filled for only some rows; it gives once, few, many or a size class.

j_call d_call v_call clone_size cdr3_nt cdr3_aa
TRBJ1-6 NA TRBV5-1 once TGCGCCAGCAGCTTGGCCGACTCATATAATTCACCCCTCCACTTT CASSLADSYNSPLHF
TRBJ2-3 TRBD1 TRBV19 once TGTGCCAGTGGGAGGGACAGGGACGAAGGTACGCAGTATTTT CASGRDRDEGTQYF
TRBJ1-5 TRBD1 TRBV6-2/TRBV6-3 NA TGTGCCAGCAGTTACTCCAGGGGGGGCAATCAGCCCCAGCATTTT CASSYSRGGNQPQHF
TRBJ2-1 NA TRBV10-3 NA TGTGCCACATCGGGGAGGCCTAAGCAGTTCTTC CATSGRPKQFF
TRBJ1-6 TRBD1 TRBV2 few TGTGCCAGCACCTCCCGGGACAGCAGGTCACCCCTCCACTTT CASTSRDSRSPLHF
TRBJ2-7 TRBD1 TRBV6-5 NA TGTGCCAGCAGGGGGGACAGTTCCTACGAGCAGTACTTC CASRGDSSYEQYF
TRBJ2-3 NA TRBV18 NA TGTGCCAGCTCACCGGGACTGCGGGATACGCAGTATTTT CASSPGLRDTQYF
TRBJ1-2 NA TRBV10-3 NA TGTGCCATCCCCTCTCCTGGTTTAAGGGGGTATGGCTACACCTTC CAIPSPGLRGYGYTF
TRBJ1-6 NA TRBV5-6 once TGTGCCAGCAGCTTCGCAGGGAGGTCGAATTCACCCCTCCACTTT CASSFAGRSNSPLHF
TRBJ2-7 TRBD2 TRBV4-2 NA TGTGCCAGCAGCCAAGATAGGACTAGCGGACCCTACGAGCAGTACTTC CASSQDRTSGPYEQYF
TRBJ1-2 TRBD1 TRBV11-2 NA TGTGCCAGCAGCCGATTACTAGGGACAGGGGCTAACTATGGCTACACCTTC CASSRLLGTGANYGYTF
TRBJ1-3 NA TRBV5-1 NA TGCGCCAGCAGCCTACCCTCGGGAAACACCATATATTTT CASSLPSGNTIYF
TRBJ1-2 NA TRBV6-5 NA TGTGCCTGCTACAGGGACTATGGCTACACCTTC CACYRDYGYTF
TRBJ1-2 NA TRBV9 NA TGTGCCAGCAGCGCCCAAGTGGCGACTTCTAACTATGGCTACACCTTC CASSAQVATSNYGYTF
TRBJ2-1 NA TRBV12-3/TRBV12-4 NA TGTGCCAGCAGTTTATTGAGTAGTAGCCCGTTCTTC CASSLLSSSPFF
TRBJ2-7 TRBD2 TRBV2 NA TGTGCCAGCATGCCAGCGGGGGGACTCTCCTACGAGCAGTACTTC CASMPAGGLSYEQYF
TRBJ2-7 TRBD1 TRBV4-1 few TGCGCCAGCAGCCAAGATGGGACAGGGTTGGACGAGCAGTACTTC CASSQDGTGLDEQYF
TRBJ1-4 NA TRBV15 NA TGTGCCACCAGCAGAGGGGGCCAGAAGAATGAAAAACTGTTTTTT CATSRGGQKNEKLFF
TRBJ1-2 NA TRBV24-1 NA TGTGCCACCAGTGATGACCCCACAAGTAGGAGTGGCTACACCTTC CATSDDPTSRSGYTF
TRBJ2-7 TRBD1 TRBV5-1 once TGCGCCACCTCAGGGGGTTTTGGCTCCTACGAGCAGTACTTC CATSGGFGSYEQYF
TRBJ2-5 NA TRBV5-1 NA TGCGCCAGCAGCTTCGGACAGTTACAAGAGACCCAGTACTTC CASSFGQLQETQYF
TRBJ2-7 TRBD1 TRBV15 NA TGTGCCACCGGCGTACCGGGACAGTCCTACGAGCAGTACTTC CATGVPGQSYEQYF
TRBJ2-7 NA TRBV9 once TGTGCCAGCAGCGTAGGATCAGGGACTCAGGAGCAGTACTTC CASSVGSGTQEQYF
TRBJ1-6 NA TRBV6-2/TRBV6-3 NA TGTGCCAGCAGTTACGGCAATTATAATTCACCCCTCCACTTT CASSYGNYNSPLHF
TRBJ2-7 TRBD2 TRBV4-2 NA TGTGCCAGCAGCCGCCCCATAGCGGGGGGGCGCTACGAGCAGTACTTC CASSRPIAGGRYEQYF
TRBJ1-4 TRBD1 TRBV10-2 NA TGCGCCAGCAGTGAGTCCCCGACAGGGGCACTGTTTTTT CASSESPTGALFF
TRBJ1-2 NA TRBV7-2 few TGTGCCAGCAGCTATCCAGGACAGAAGATCTATGGCTACACCTTC CASSYPGQKIYGYTF
TRBJ2-7 NA TRBV6-2/TRBV6-3 NA TGTGCCAGCAGTTCATACGGGAGCGCGTACGAGCAGTACTTC CASSSYGSAYEQYF
TRBJ2-3 NA TRBV7-2 NA TGTGCCAGCAGCTTCCAGGACTTGGTCACAGATACGCAGTATTTT CASSFQDLVTDTQYF
TRBJ2-7 NA TRBV15 few TGTGCCACCAGCAGAGTGAGCGGACTTTACGAGCAGTACTTC CATSRVSGLYEQYF
TRBJ2-7 TRBD2 TRBV2 NA TGTGCCAGCAGTGAGGCGCGGGGGGTCTGGGAGCAGTACTTC CASSEARGVWEQYF
TRBJ1-2 NA TRBV27 NA TGTGCCAGCAGTTATTTAGGGGGGGTCTCTAACTATGGCTACACCTTC CASSYLGGVSNYGYTF
TRBJ2-7 NA TRBV3-1/TRBV3-2 NA TGTGCCAGCAGCCAAGTTGCAAGCCGCGGTGTGCGCTACGAGCAGTACTTC CASSQVASRGVRYEQYF
TRBJ2-6 NA TRBV5-4 NA TGTGCCAGCAGAAGTAGCTCTGGGGCCAACGTCCTGACTTTC CASRSSSGANVLTF
TRBJ1-1 NA TRBV9 NA TGTGCCAGCAGCGTAGCCCAGAACACTGAAGCTTTCTTT CASSVAQNTEAFF
TRBJ1-1 NA TRBV6-5 NA TGTGCCAGCACTTGGACAAGGGGTATGAACACTGAAGCTTTCTTT CASTWTRGMNTEAFF
TRBJ1-1 NA TRBV6-1 NA TGTGCCAGCAGTGATTGGGGGGGGAGTACTGAAGCTTTCTTT CASSDWGGSTEAFF
TRBJ2-2 NA TRBV7-2 NA TGTGCCAGCACTCTAGCGACTACGAACACCGGGGAGCTGTTTTTT CASTLATTNTGELFF
TRBJ1-2 TRBD1 TRBV2 NA TGTGCCAGCAGCGGGACAGCCTATGGCTACACCTTC CASSGTAYGYTF
TRBJ1-2 NA TRBV5-4 few TGTGCCAGCAGACTACAGGGAAACTATGGCTACACCTTC CASRLQGNYGYTF
TRBJ1-1 TRBD1 TRBV12-3/TRBV12-4 NA TGTGCCACATCGGGACAGGGGTACACTGAAGCTTTCTTT CATSGQGYTEAFF
TRBJ1-2 TRBD1 TRBV6-5 NA TGTGCCAGCAGACAGGGGAATTTAGGCTACACCTTC CASRQGNLGYTF
TRBJ2-7 TRBD1 TRBV5-1 NA TGCGCCAGCAGCTTGGGGCTGACAGGGTCAGCCCACGAGCAGTACTTC CASSLGLTGSAHEQYF
TRBJ2-3 TRBD1 TRBV5-8 once TGTGCCAGCAGCCGACAGGGGCACACAGATACGCAGTATTTT CASSRQGHTDTQYF
TRBJ2-1 TRBD2 TRBV6-2/TRBV6-3 NA TGTGCCAGCAGTGGACTAGCGGGGGGGCGAAATGAGCAGTTCTTC CASSGLAGGRNEQFF
TRBJ2-3 NA TRBV11-3 NA TGTGCCAGCAGTTGGGGGGGGCGCACAGATACGCAGTATTTT CASSWGGRTDTQYF
TRBJ1-2 TRBD1 TRBV29-1 NA TGCAGCGTTGACGGACAGGGGGGAAAGTATGGCTACACCTTC CSVDGQGGKYGYTF
TRBJ2-1 NA TRBV3-1/TRBV3-2 NA TGTGCCAGCAGCCAAACACAGGGTTGGGCACGAGGATCTCACAATGAGCAGTTCTTC CASSQTQGWARGSHNEQFF
TRBJ2-3 TRBD2 TRBV18 NA TGTGCCAGCTCACTTCACACCAACAGCGGGGGTAGTACAGATACGCAGTATTTT CASSLHTNSGGSTDTQYF
TRBJ2-7 TRBD2 TRBV29-1 NA TGCAGCGTTGTCCTAGCGGGGGGGCCAGGCGAGCAGTACTTC CSVVLAGGPGEQYF
TRBJ1-2 NA TRBV5-1 NA TGCGCCAGCAGCTTGGGGGTATCCGGGGATGGCTACACCTTC CASSLGVSGDGYTF